The T cell receptor (beta chain) described here comes from a study of response to subunit inactivated influenza vaccine (dated by TCRdb to about 2018). Looking at the study overall: The study used deep quantitative T cell receptor repertoire profiling to track responses to a trivalent subunit inactivated influenza vaccine.

Broad study findings and their caveats: The authors proposed that each seasonal influenza vaccination may bring in only a limited number of new T cells.

Cut back by 1 base and 1 base, the V and J ends lie 8 bases apart. In the germline V gene, CDR1 corresponds to MDHEN and CDR2 to SYDVKM. The CDR3 runs 15 amino acids, cysteine and phenylalanine included. Only the CDR3 DNA stays, 45 bases, in frame from base 1. Libraries were constructed by RT-PCR. TCRdb shows the sequencer as Illumina HiSeq 2500. The public reads were quality trimmed at Q25 with fastp and then assembled into clones with MiXCR by TCRdb, keeping productive beta chains. Records with the same CDR3 protein are collapsed into one entry carrying the most frequent genes and DNA. Here the sample has about 650,000 distinct CDR3 sequences; approximately 14% occur a single time. Around 10% of the sample is held by the ten biggest clonotypes. As regards this clonotype: The clone's antigen remains unknown. No much larger clone is present one base from it, and per-base qualities are unavailable.

The material was PBMCs from blood, obtained roughly 12 days after vaccination. The sequence derives from a man aged 50 to 60 who received an inactivated influenza vaccine. Donor details come from another sample of the same person, matched by shared clones. The rearrangement combines TRBV28 with TRBJ2-1; no confident D gene assignment can be made. The DNA sequence reads TGTGCCAGCAGTTTATTCTTTGAGTCCTACAATGAGCAGTTCTTC. This translates into CASSLFFESYNEQFF.